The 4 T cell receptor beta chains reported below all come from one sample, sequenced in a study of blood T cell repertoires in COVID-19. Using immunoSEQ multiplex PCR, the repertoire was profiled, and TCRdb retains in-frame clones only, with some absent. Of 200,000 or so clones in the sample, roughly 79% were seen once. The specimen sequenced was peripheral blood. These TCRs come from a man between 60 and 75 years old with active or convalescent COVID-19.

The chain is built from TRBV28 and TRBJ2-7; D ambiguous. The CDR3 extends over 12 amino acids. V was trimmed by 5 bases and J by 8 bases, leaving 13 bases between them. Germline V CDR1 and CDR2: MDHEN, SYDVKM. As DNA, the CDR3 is TGTGCCAGCAGTCCTCCGGTGGTACAGCAGTACTTC. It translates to CASSPPVVQQYF.

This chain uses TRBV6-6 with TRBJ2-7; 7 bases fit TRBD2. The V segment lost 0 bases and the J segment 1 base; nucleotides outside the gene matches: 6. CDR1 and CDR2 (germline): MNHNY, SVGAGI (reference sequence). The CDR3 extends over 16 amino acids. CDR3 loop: CASSYSRAGASYEQYF. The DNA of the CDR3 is TGTGCCAGCAGTTACTCTCGGGCGGGAGCTTCCTACGAGCAGTACTTC.

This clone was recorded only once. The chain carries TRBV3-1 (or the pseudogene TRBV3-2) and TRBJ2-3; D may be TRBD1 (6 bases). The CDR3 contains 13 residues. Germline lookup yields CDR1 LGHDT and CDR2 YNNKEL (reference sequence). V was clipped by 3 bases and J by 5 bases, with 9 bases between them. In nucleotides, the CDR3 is TGTGCCAGCAGCCAGCAGGGGATAGATACGCAGTATTTT. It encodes CASSQQGIDTQYF.

The CDR3 DNA follows: TGTGCCAGCAGCCCCATGGTGGGAGCAAGAGAGACCCAGTACTTC. Its protein product is CASSPMVGARETQYF. The J gene is TRBJ2-5, the V gene TRBV7-9; a weak D match, TRBD2 (5 bases). Trimming cost V 5 bases and J 4 bases, with 17 bases left between them. The CDR3 length is 15 residues. Germline loops: CDR1 SEHNR, CDR2 FQNEAQ (reference sequence).